The rows below give T cell receptor beta chains drawn from one sample of a study of OX40 agonist ivuxolimab in advanced cancers. Measured with immunoSEQ multiplex PCR; TCRdb has only the in-frame clones, and not every one. The sample includes 25,000 to 40,000 clones, over 80% of them seen just once. The sequenced sample was CD4+ or CD8+ T cells sorted from blood, obtained in a trial of the OX40 agonist ivuxolimab. The receptors were sampled from an adult with an advanced solid tumor such as melanoma, head and neck, liver or kidney cancer. The CDR3 runs from the conserved cysteine through the conserved F or W. The order of the fields is CDR3 DNA, CDR3 protein, J gene, clone size, V gene, D gene. D genes are given only for firm matches. Where a row states a size, it is once, few, many or the class of an expanded clone; other rows omit it.

CDR3 DNA: TGTGCCAGCAGTCCTTCCTACAATGAGCAGTTCTTC
CDR3 protein: CASSPSYNEQFF
J gene: TRBJ2-1
clone size: -
V gene: TRBV27
D gene: -

CDR3 DNA: TGTGCCAGCAGCTTAGGTCGCCTGAACACTGAAGCTTTCTTT
CDR3 protein: CASSLGRLNTEAFF
J gene: TRBJ1-1
clone size: medium-sized
V gene: TRBV11-1
D gene: -

CDR3 DNA: TGTGCCAGCGGCTGGGCAGGGGGAATCAATCAGCCCCAGCATTTT
CDR3 protein: CASGWAGGINQPQHF
J gene: TRBJ1-5
clone size: -
V gene: TRBV6-1
D gene: TRBD1

CDR3 DNA: TGCGCCAGCAGCCTTGACCTGGACAGGGGGCCCTACGAGCAGTACTTC
CDR3 protein: CASSLDLDRGPYEQYF
J gene: TRBJ2-7
clone size: -
V gene: TRBV5-1
D gene: TRBD1

CDR3 DNA: TGTGCCAGCAGCCAAGAGAAGGACGACAATGAGCAGTTCTTC
CDR3 protein: CASSQEKDDNEQFF
J gene: TRBJ2-1
clone size: -
V gene: TRBV7-2
D gene: -

CDR3 DNA: TGTGCCTGGAGTGATGGACTGAGCACTGAAGCTTTCTTT
CDR3 protein: CAWSDGLSTEAFF
J gene: TRBJ1-1
clone size: few
V gene: TRBV30
D gene: -

CDR3 DNA: TGTGCCAGTAGTATTCCGGGGACAGGGCCCGCAGATACGCAGTATTTT
CDR3 protein: CASSIPGTGPADTQYF
J gene: TRBJ2-3
clone size: -
V gene: TRBV19
D gene: TRBD1

CDR3 DNA: TGTGCCAGCAGCACTAGCGGGGGGGCGAGTGAGCAGTTCTTC
CDR3 protein: CASSTSGGASEQFF
J gene: TRBJ2-1
clone size: -
V gene: TRBV7-6
D gene: TRBD2

CDR3 DNA: TGTGCCAGCAGCTTAGGGCATAGCGGGAGTAGCACAGATACGCAGTATTTT
CDR3 protein: CASSLGHSGSSTDTQYF
J gene: TRBJ2-3
clone size: -
V gene: TRBV7-6
D gene: TRBD2

CDR3 DNA: TGCGCCAGCAGCCATGGACTAGCGGGAATCTACGAGCAGTACTTC
CDR3 protein: CASSHGLAGIYEQYF
J gene: TRBJ2-7
clone size: -
V gene: TRBV4-1
D gene: TRBD2

CDR3 DNA: TGCGCCAGCAGCCCACATAGCGGGAGGACGGACAATGAGCAGTTCTTC
CDR3 protein: CASSPHSGRTDNEQFF
J gene: TRBJ2-1
clone size: -
V gene: TRBV5-1
D gene: TRBD2

CDR3 DNA: TGTGCCAGCAGTTTCCGGGACAGGGGGACCGCCGAGCAGTACTTC
CDR3 protein: CASSFRDRGTAEQYF
J gene: TRBJ2-7
clone size: -
V gene: TRBV5-4
D gene: TRBD1

CDR3 DNA: TGTGCCAGTAGCCCCCAAGACTACACAGATACGCAGTATTTT
CDR3 protein: CASSPQDYTDTQYF
J gene: TRBJ2-3
clone size: -
V gene: TRBV19
D gene: -